The 18 T cell receptor beta chains below come from one sample, sequenced in a study of T-cell reconstitution after alpha-beta-depleted transplantation in children. The library targeted TCRbeta and was prepared with unique molecular identifiers. One entry per CDR3 protein results from TCRdb running MiXCR on the PCR reads. The table includes fewer than 1 million distinct CDR3 sequences, 15% to 20% detected once. The sample consisted of PBMCs, mostly from graft donor cells, taken 360 days after TCRalphabeta/CD19-depleted stem cell transplant. The receptors were gathered from a male patient younger than 18 who had a stem cell transplant for acute lymphoblastic leukemia, so the T cells may come from the graft donor.

At least ten counts were recorded for this clonotype. The V gene is TRBV12-3 or TRBV12-4, the J gene TRBJ2-7; D possibly corresponds to TRBD1 (6 bases). The CDR3 runs 14 residues. V shed 4 bases and J shed 7 bases, with 17 bases lying between them. CDR3 in amino acids: CASSYNRVSGEQYF. As DNA, the CDR3 is TGTGCCAGCAGTTATAACAGGGTATCAGGTGAGCAGTACTTC.

The chain recombines TRBV24-1 with TRBJ2-1, with D possibly matching TRBD2 (5 bases). Trimming removed 3 bases at V and 0 bases at J, with 11 bases between. In germline, CDR1 is KGHDR, CDR2 SFDVKD. This CDR3 comprises 16 residues. The CDR3 region has the DNA TGTGCCACCAGTGATCGGACGGGGAGCTCCTACAATGAGCAGTTCTTC. Translated, it gives CATSDRTGSSYNEQFF.

This clonotype was picked up many times. This CDR3 reads CASSPRGFHSGANVLTF. The CDR3, as DNA: TGTGCCAGCAGTCCCAGGGGATTCCACTCTGGGGCCAACGTCCTGACTTTC. V gene TRBV27 combines with J gene TRBJ2-6; possible D gene TRBD1, 6 bases. V lost 5 bases and J lost 0, with 14 bases in between. CDR3 length equals 17 residues. Germline V gene sequence: CDR1 MNHEY, CDR2 SMNVEV (reference sequence).

The table lists this clonotype with a few counts. The chain recombines TRBV24-1 with TRBJ2-1; D not certain. Germline V gene sequence: CDR1 KGHDR, CDR2 SFDVKD. With 4 bases removed from V and 1 base from J, the gap between germline ends came to 10 bases. CDR3 size: 15 residues. The CDR3 nucleotides are TGTGCCACCAGTGACCCCAGGAAGTCCTACAATGAGCAGTTCTTC. Its translation: CATSDPRKSYNEQFF.

The V call is TRBV7-3, the J call TRBJ2-2; 7 bases line up with TRBD2. CDR3 length: 17 residues. The J segment lost 4 bases and the V segment lost 1 base, leaving 9 bases of the junction unmatched. CDR1 and CDR2 from the germline V gene are SGHTA and FQGTGA. The CDR3 DNA sequence: TGTGCCAGCAGCTTAATTCCCGGGACTACACGCACCGGGGAGCTGTTTTTT. Amino acid sequence: CASSLIPGTTRTGELFF. The complete variable domain, with remaining parts taken from reference TRBV7-3 and TRBJ2-2, reads GAGVSQTPSNKVTEKGKYVELRCDPISGHTALYWYRQSLGQGPEFLIYFQGTGAADDSGLPNDRFFAVRPEGSVSTLKIQRTERGDSAVYLCASSLIPGTTRTGELFFGEGSRLTVL.

The gene calls are TRBV4-1 and TRBJ2-2; 7 bases agree with TRBD2. Germline V gene lookup returns CDR1 MGHRA and CDR2 YSYEKL. CDR3 length: 15 amino acids. V trimming: 2 bases; J trimming: 3 bases; junction bases outside the gene matches: 3. The DNA of the CDR3 is TGCGCCAGCAGCCAAAGCGGGGCTTACACCGGGGAGCTGTTTTTT. Amino acids: CASSQSGAYTGELFF.

The rearrangement uses TRBV20-1 and TRBJ2-4; D remains ambiguous. Germline CDR1 reads DFQATT; CDR2 reads SNEGSKA (reference sequence). This CDR3 has 13 amino acids. V was clipped by 6 bases and J by 0 bases, with 9 bases between them. This chain's CDR3 is CSAGGIAKNIQYF. CDR3 DNA: TGCAGTGCCGGCGGTATAGCCAAAAACATTCAGTACTTC.

This clonotype was counted only a few times. The chain combines TRBV5-6 with TRBJ1-5, with TRBD1 matching over 8 bases. J was trimmed by 1 base and V by 0 bases; bases with no gene match: 12. Germline lookup yields CDR1 SGHDT and CDR2 YYEEEE. The CDR3 is 19 residues long. This CDR3 is CASSLAPRTGYFSNQPQHF. DNA for the CDR3: TGTGCCAGCAGCTTGGCTCCCCGGACAGGGTATTTCAGCAATCAGCCCCAGCATTTT.

This clonotype has a count of ten or more. The rearrangement links TRBV27 to TRBJ2-1; 12 positions match TRBD2. The J segment lost 3 bases and the V segment lost 6 bases, leaving 0 bases of the junction unmatched. Per the germline V gene, CDR1 is MNHEY and CDR2 is SMNVEV (reference sequence). The CDR3 runs to 14 residues. The CDR3 loop reads CASRLAGGYNEQFF. CDR3 in DNA: TGTGCCAGCAGACTAGCGGGAGGCTACAATGAGCAGTTCTTC.

This clonotype was observed a handful of times. This chain joins TRBV12-3 or TRBV12-4 and TRBJ1-1, with D possibly matching TRBD1 (6 bases). The CDR3 runs 14 residues. Trimming removed 6 bases at V and 3 bases at J, with 14 bases between. The CDR3 DNA reads as TGTGCCAGCAGCCCTCAAGGGGGGTACACTGAAGCTTTCTTT. It codes for CASSPQGGYTEAFF.

This clonotype was observed a few times. The chain carries TRBV2 and TRBJ2-1; 12 bases fit TRBD2. The CDR3 loop spans 15 amino acids. Germline values: CDR1 SNHLY, CDR2 FYNNEI. J lost 3 bases, V lost 7 bases, and 4 bases had no gene match. The CDR3 spells CASKELAGGYNEQFF. CDR3 bases: TGTGCCAGCAAGGAACTAGCGGGAGGCTACAATGAGCAGTTCTTC.

The rearrangement joins TRBV15 to TRBJ1-6; D remains ambiguous. Deletions cut 6 bases from V and 0 bases from J, with 12 bases between. The CDR3 contains 16 residues. The germline CDR1 and CDR2 sequences are LNHNV and YYDKDF (reference sequence). CDR3 sequence (DNA): TGTGCCACCAGGCCGTTGGGTGACTCCTATAATTCACCCCTCCACTTT. Translated: CATRPLGDSYNSPLHF.

V is TRBV2 and J is TRBJ2-3; 13 bases line up with TRBD2. Per the germline V gene, CDR1 is SNHLY and CDR2 is FYNNEI. V shed 4 bases, J shed 0 bases, and the junction held 4 bases outside the gene matches. The CDR3 has 17 amino acids. CDR3 nucleotides: TGTGCCAGCAGTGGGACTAGCGGGGGCTCTAGCACAGATACGCAGTATTTT. It specifies CASSGTSGGSSTDTQYF.

This clonotype was detected ten times or more. The chain has TRBV5-1 and TRBJ2-1; the match to TRBD2 covers 10 bases. V was pared by 5 bases and J by 1 base, with 6 bases of the junction left unmatched. Germline V gene data show CDR1 as SGHRS and CDR2 as YFSETQ. The CDR3 is 16 amino acids. The CDR3 protein is CASSWTSGGSYNEQFF. The CDR3 DNA reads as TGCGCCAGCAGTTGGACTAGCGGAGGGTCCTACAATGAGCAGTTCTTC.

The chain uses TRBV27 and TRBJ2-1; TRBD1 matches 7 bases. Germline loops: CDR1 MNHEY, CDR2 SMNVEV (reference sequence). This CDR3 has 16 amino acids. V lost 6 bases to trimming and J lost 2 bases; unmatched junction nucleotides: 10. The CDR3 protein is CASSLRQGNPYNEQFF. In DNA, the CDR3 is TGTGCCAGCAGCCTCCGACAGGGTAACCCCTACAATGAGCAGTTCTTC.

The chain employs TRBV7-2 and TRBJ2-3; unclear D gene. The CDR3 sequence is 13 residues long. Trimming removed 4 bases from V and 5 bases from J, with 10 bases in between. Germline-derived CDR1 and CDR2 are SGHTA and FQGNSA. In DNA form, the CDR3 reads TGTGCCAGCAGCTCAGGACGAGGAGATACGCAGTATTTT. It translates to CASSSGRGDTQYF.

V is TRBV12-5 and J is TRBJ2-7; D unresolved. The CDR3 spans 17 residues. V lost 1 base and J lost 0, with 16 bases in between. Germline CDR1 reads LGHNT; CDR2 reads FRNRAP. CDR3 in amino acids: CASGLARTARSSYEQYF. CDR3 bases: TGTGCTAGTGGTTTGGCCCGGACGGCCAGGAGCTCCTACGAGCAGTACTTC.

This clonotype was counted once. A much larger clone lies one base from this, so it may be a read error. The chain recombines TRBV12-3 or TRBV12-4 with TRBJ2-5, with D maybe TRBD1 (6 bases). The CDR3 is made up of 15 amino acids. CDR3 in amino acids: CASSPQTGLQKTRYF. CDR3 bases: TGTGCCAGCAGTCCCCAGACAGGCCTGCAGAAGACCCGGTACTTC.